Listed below are T cell receptor beta chains from one sample, sequenced in a study of CD8 T cells in ankylosing spondylitis. Each CDR3 protein gets one entry after TCRdb re-called the 5' RACE reads with MiXCR. The sample includes fewer than 180,000 distinct CDR3 sequences, 40% to 50% of them seen just once. The sequenced sample was synovial fluid, either unsorted or a sorted T cell fraction (not recorded which). The source of these receptors is a male donor with ankylosing spondylitis. Both conserved end residues are part of each CDR3. Each record gives: CDR3 length, V gene, D gene, CDR3 protein. The D gene is left open where the match is weak.

>14|TRBV3-1|NA
CASSQELGVETQYF
>16|TRBV2|TRBD2
CASRGKRTSGPYEQYF
>13|TRBV9|NA
CASSDGLSYEQYF
>12|TRBV12-3/TRBV12-4|NA
CASTGMVETQYF
>16|TRBV7-9|NA
CASSSIGGEANYGYTF
>16|TRBV18|NA
CASSPGAGTGWNEQFF
>20|TRBV6-2/TRBV6-3|TRBD2
CASSYSIGLAGGPYTGELFF
>16|TRBV4-3|NA
CASSPHLGQGNYGYTF
>15|TRBV12-3/TRBV12-4|NA
CASSDFAGSSYEQYF
>16|TRBV25-1|NA
CASSIQDSSANSPLHF
>21|TRBV4-1|TRBD1
CASSQAWVSPRHRGKGETQYF
>16|TRBV6-4|TRBD2
CASSAIAGESTDTQYF
>14|TRBV12-3/TRBV12-4|NA
CASSLGGPRTEAFF
>19|TRBV4-1|NA
CASSQEPLRIGPRNQPQHF
>14|TRBV20-1|NA
CSASSGGRDYGYTF
>16|TRBV5-1|NA
CASSLGGPWGNQPQHF
>13|TRBV2|NA
CASRYRIWSPQHF
>17|TRBV12-3/TRBV12-4|TRBD2
CASSFPGLAGVPYEQYF
>17|TRBV12-3/TRBV12-4|NA
CASSLGGGLIMNTEAFF
>11|TRBV7-9|NA
CASDYTGELFF
>13|TRBV24-1|NA
CATSVGGLETQYF
>16|TRBV6-1|NA
CASRPPWGLAKNIQYF
>12|TRBV15|NA
CATSKGYQPQHF
>15|TRBV6-1|NA
CASSRGTISGNTIYF
>14|TRBV7-9|TRBD1
CASSSGTGVSGYTF
>15|TRBV5-6|NA
CASSSSTLPYNEQFF
>17|TRBV5-1|NA
CASSLLGKIVRGTEAFF
>15|TRBV11-2|NA
CASRLPGRNTGELFF
>14|TRBV7-2|TRBD2
CASRGTRVVDTQYF
>19|TRBV11-3|TRBD2
CASSPAKREIPLAKNIQYF
>13|TRBV28|NA
CASSSRVNTEAFF